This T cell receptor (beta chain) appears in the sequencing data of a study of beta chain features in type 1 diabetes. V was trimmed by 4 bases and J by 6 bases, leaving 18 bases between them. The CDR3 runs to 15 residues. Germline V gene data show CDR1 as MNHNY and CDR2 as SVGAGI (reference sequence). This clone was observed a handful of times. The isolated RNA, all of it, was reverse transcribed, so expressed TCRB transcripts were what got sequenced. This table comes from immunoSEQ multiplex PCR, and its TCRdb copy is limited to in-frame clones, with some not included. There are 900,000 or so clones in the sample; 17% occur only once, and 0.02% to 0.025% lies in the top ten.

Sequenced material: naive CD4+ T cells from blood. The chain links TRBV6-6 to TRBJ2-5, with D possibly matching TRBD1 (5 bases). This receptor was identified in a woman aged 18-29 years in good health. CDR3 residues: CASSWVQDPGQTQYF. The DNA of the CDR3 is TGTGCCAGCAGTTGGGTACAGGATCCCGGGCAGACCCAGTACTTC.